This T cell receptor (beta chain) was retrieved from a study of blood T cells in healthy people across ages. Sample-barcoded 5' priming and a J-beta primer mix drove a second PCR of about 7 to 12 cycles. TCRdb fed the 5' RACE reads into MiXCR, producing one record per CDR3 protein. Of around 820,000 distinct CDR3 sequences listed, around 25% were seen once; the top ten hold approximately 3.7%. These sequences were also reported in another study, on T cells of mothers and their children. As reported in that work: More than 5 children and their three healthy Caucasian mothers were the donors. Not a single persistent microchimeric T cell clone was detected.

The TCR comes from a boy aged 5 to 17 in good health. Sequencing used blood.

CDR3 amino acids: CASSLEGHQPQHF. In nucleotides, the CDR3 is TGTGCCAGCAGTTTAGAGGGGCACCAGCCCCAGCATTTT. The V call is TRBV12-3 or TRBV12-4, the J call TRBJ1-5, with D possibly TRBD1 on 5 matching bases. Between the trimmed V and J ends, which lost 1 base and 7 bases, there was a span of 8 bases. CDR3 size: 13 residues.